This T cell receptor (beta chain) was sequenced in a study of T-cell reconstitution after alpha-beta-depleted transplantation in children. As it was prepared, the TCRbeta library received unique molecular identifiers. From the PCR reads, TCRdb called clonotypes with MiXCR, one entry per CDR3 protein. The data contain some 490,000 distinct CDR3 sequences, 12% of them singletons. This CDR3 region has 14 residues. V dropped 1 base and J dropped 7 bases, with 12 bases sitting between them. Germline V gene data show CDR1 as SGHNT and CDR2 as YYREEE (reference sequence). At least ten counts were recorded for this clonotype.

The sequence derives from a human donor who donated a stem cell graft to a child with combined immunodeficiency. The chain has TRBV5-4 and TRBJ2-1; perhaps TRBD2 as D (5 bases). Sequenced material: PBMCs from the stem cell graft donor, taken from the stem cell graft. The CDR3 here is CASSLRGLENEQFF. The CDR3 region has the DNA TGTGCCAGCAGCTTGCGAGGGCTCGAGAATGAGCAGTTCTTC.